Listed below are T cell receptor beta chains from one sample, sequenced in a study of blood T cell repertoires in COVID-19. Clones were read by immunoSEQ multiplex PCR, and TCRdb kept only the in-frame ones, dropping some. The table shows roughly 190,000 clones, with around 82% occurring only once. The sample consisted of PBMCs or T cells enriched from blood (not recorded which). These receptor sequences come from a man in his forties who had recovered from COVID-19. Each CDR3 is given with its conserved first and last residue. Each record gives: clone size, D gene, V gene, J gene, CDR3 protein, CDR3 DNA. D genes are given only for firm matches. Clone size is shown for a subset of rows, as once, few, many or a class of expanded clone.

abundance: -; d_gene: TRBD1; v_gene: TRBV6-5; j_gene: TRBJ2-5; CDR3aa: CASSSQGAGEETQYF; CDR3nt: TGTGCCAGCAGTTCGCAGGGGGCCGGGGAAGAGACCCAGTACTTC
abundance: -; d_gene: -; v_gene: TRBV19; j_gene: TRBJ1-1; CDR3aa: CASSPLTVNTEAFF; CDR3nt: TGTGCCAGTAGTCCTTTGACTGTGAACACTGAAGCTTTCTTT
abundance: -; d_gene: TRBD1; v_gene: TRBV4-3; j_gene: TRBJ2-3; CDR3aa: CASSQDGQDRHTQYF; CDR3nt: TGCGCCAGCAGCCAAGATGGACAGGATCGGCATACGCAGTATTTT
abundance: -; d_gene: -; v_gene: TRBV7-3; j_gene: TRBJ1-1; CDR3aa: CASSPGVRAEAFF; CDR3nt: TGTGCCAGCAGCCCAGGGGTTAGGGCTGAAGCTTTCTTT
abundance: few; d_gene: TRBD2; v_gene: TRBV2; j_gene: TRBJ2-1; CDR3aa: CASGPGLAMTEQFF; CDR3nt: TGTGCCAGCGGACCGGGACTAGCCATGACTGAGCAGTTCTTC
abundance: -; d_gene: -; v_gene: TRBV11-2; j_gene: TRBJ1-2; CDR3aa: CASSLWAGPNYGYTF; CDR3nt: TGTGCCAGCAGCTTGTGGGCAGGCCCTAACTATGGCTACACCTTC
abundance: -; d_gene: -; v_gene: TRBV3-1/TRBV3-2; j_gene: TRBJ2-5; CDR3aa: CASSQFAGETQYF; CDR3nt: TGTGCCAGCAGCCAATTTGCGGGAGAGACCCAGTACTTC
abundance: -; d_gene: -; v_gene: TRBV4-3; j_gene: TRBJ2-5; CDR3aa: CASSQEVGSSKSETQYF; CDR3nt: TGCGCCAGCAGCCAAGAAGTTGGGAGTAGCAAATCGGAGACCCAGTACTTC
abundance: -; d_gene: TRBD1; v_gene: TRBV14; j_gene: TRBJ1-2; CDR3aa: CASSPGQGYYGYTF; CDR3nt: TGTGCCAGCAGCCCAGGACAGGGCTACTATGGCTACACCTTC
abundance: -; d_gene: TRBD1; v_gene: TRBV5-4; j_gene: TRBJ1-5; CDR3aa: CASSLDGQVVTNQPQHF; CDR3nt: TGTGCCAGCAGCTTGGACGGACAGGTGGTTACCAATCAGCCCCAGCATTTT
abundance: -; d_gene: -; v_gene: TRBV9; j_gene: TRBJ2-3; CDR3aa: CASSVGAHSTDTQYF; CDR3nt: TGTGCCAGCAGCGTAGGGGCTCATAGCACAGATACGCAGTATTTT
abundance: -; d_gene: TRBD2; v_gene: TRBV2; j_gene: TRBJ2-5; CDR3aa: CASSEMLRGSGETQYF; CDR3nt: TGTGCCAGCAGTGAGATGCTCCGGGGTAGCGGGGAGACCCAGTACTTC
abundance: -; d_gene: -; v_gene: TRBV4-1; j_gene: TRBJ2-7; CDR3aa: CASSQDLAYEQYF; CDR3nt: TGCGCCAGCAGCCAAGATCTAGCCTACGAGCAGTACTTC
abundance: -; d_gene: -; v_gene: TRBV2; j_gene: TRBJ2-3; CDR3aa: CASSPGAGTDTQYF; CDR3nt: TGTGCCAGCAGCCCTGGAGCTGGCACAGATACGCAGTATTTT
abundance: -; d_gene: -; v_gene: TRBV18; j_gene: TRBJ1-2; CDR3aa: CASSRDGYTF; CDR3nt: TGTGCCAGCTCTCGAGATGGCTACACCTTC
abundance: -; d_gene: TRBD1; v_gene: TRBV18; j_gene: TRBJ1-3; CDR3aa: CASSLDRGYSGNTIYF; CDR3nt: TGTGCCAGCTCCCTCGACAGGGGATACTCTGGAAACACCATATATTTT
abundance: -; d_gene: -; v_gene: TRBV7-2; j_gene: TRBJ1-2; CDR3aa: CASSAYSGGENYGYTF; CDR3nt: TGTGCCAGCAGCGCTTATTCCGGAGGGGAGAACTATGGCTACACCTTC
abundance: -; d_gene: TRBD2; v_gene: TRBV28; j_gene: TRBJ2-7; CDR3aa: CASSPFWREATLSYEQYF; CDR3nt: TGTGCCAGCAGTCCGTTTTGGCGGGAGGCCACTCTCTCCTACGAGCAGTACTTC
abundance: -; d_gene: TRBD2; v_gene: TRBV30; j_gene: TRBJ2-5; CDR3aa: CAWSWLAGEETQYF; CDR3nt: TGTGCCTGGAGTTGGCTAGCGGGAGAAGAGACCCAGTACTTC
abundance: -; d_gene: -; v_gene: TRBV19; j_gene: TRBJ2-1; CDR3aa: CASSIDVSGLFYNEQFF; CDR3nt: TGTGCCAGTAGTATAGATGTCAGCGGCCTTTTCTACAATGAGCAGTTCTTC
abundance: -; d_gene: -; v_gene: TRBV18; j_gene: TRBJ1-5; CDR3aa: CASSLQQISGNQPQHF; CDR3nt: TGTGCCAGCTCACTACAGCAAATTAGCGGCAATCAGCCCCAGCATTTT
abundance: -; d_gene: -; v_gene: TRBV4-2; j_gene: TRBJ1-1; CDR3aa: CASSQVWKGVRTEAFF; CDR3nt: TGTGCCAGCAGCCAAGTTTGGAAGGGAGTACGGACTGAAGCTTTCTTT
abundance: -; d_gene: -; v_gene: TRBV9; j_gene: TRBJ2-7; CDR3aa: CASSPRGIATYEQYF; CDR3nt: TGTGCCAGCAGCCCCCGAGGGATTGCCACCTACGAGCAGTACTTC
abundance: -; d_gene: TRBD1; v_gene: TRBV6-4; j_gene: TRBJ2-1; CDR3aa: CASSTGTGLDEQFF; CDR3nt: TGTGCCAGCAGTACCGGGACAGGGTTGGATGAGCAGTTCTTC
abundance: -; d_gene: -; v_gene: TRBV9; j_gene: TRBJ1-1; CDR3aa: CASSAHTGWTNTEAFF; CDR3nt: TGTGCCAGCAGCGCCCATACAGGATGGACGAACACTGAAGCTTTCTTT
abundance: -; d_gene: -; v_gene: TRBV2; j_gene: TRBJ1-4; CDR3aa: CASSGGLREKLFF; CDR3nt: TGTGCCAGCAGTGGGGGGCTGAGGGAAAAACTGTTTTTT
abundance: -; d_gene: TRBD1; v_gene: TRBV18; j_gene: TRBJ1-6; CDR3aa: CASSLGQISYNSPLHF; CDR3nt: TGTGCCAGCTCACTGGGACAGATTTCTTATAATTCACCCCTCCACTTT
abundance: -; d_gene: TRBD1; v_gene: TRBV6-2/TRBV6-3; j_gene: TRBJ2-1; CDR3aa: CASSLQGFNQFF; CDR3nt: TGTGCCAGCAGTCTACAGGGGTTCAATCAGTTCTTC
abundance: -; d_gene: TRBD1; v_gene: TRBV5-1; j_gene: TRBJ2-5; CDR3aa: CASSLTTGGETQYF; CDR3nt: TGCGCCAGCAGCTTGACGACAGGGGGCGAGACCCAGTACTTC
abundance: -; d_gene: TRBD1; v_gene: TRBV27; j_gene: TRBJ1-1; CDR3aa: CATSPGGLNTEAFF; CDR3nt: TGTGCCACCAGCCCAGGGGGCTTGAACACTGAAGCTTTCTTT
abundance: -; d_gene: -; v_gene: TRBV13; j_gene: TRBJ1-1; CDR3aa: CASSFAGRPVTTEAFF; CDR3nt: TGTGCCAGCAGCTTCGCGGGGCGTCCCGTTACCACTGAAGCTTTCTTT
abundance: few; d_gene: -; v_gene: TRBV3-1/TRBV3-2; j_gene: TRBJ1-3; CDR3aa: CASSLGHAGGNTIYF; CDR3nt: TGTGCCAGCAGCCTCGGACATGCAGGCGGAAACACCATATATTTT
abundance: -; d_gene: -; v_gene: TRBV19; j_gene: TRBJ1-5; CDR3aa: CASSIPGSITQHF; CDR3nt: TGTGCCAGTAGTATACCGGGGAGCATCACCCAGCATTTT
abundance: -; d_gene: -; v_gene: TRBV9; j_gene: TRBJ1-3; CDR3aa: CASSPQGPDTIYF; CDR3nt: TGTGCCAGCAGCCCACAGGGACCGGACACCATATATTTT
abundance: -; d_gene: TRBD1; v_gene: TRBV27; j_gene: TRBJ2-7; CDR3aa: CASSTTGGMDEQYF; CDR3nt: TGTGCCAGCAGCACGACAGGGGGGATGGACGAGCAGTACTTC
abundance: -; d_gene: TRBD1; v_gene: TRBV7-9; j_gene: TRBJ1-6; CDR3aa: CASSSHGTGDSPLHF; CDR3nt: TGTGCCAGCAGCTCCCACGGGACAGGGGATTCACCCCTCCACTTT
abundance: -; d_gene: -; v_gene: TRBV3-1/TRBV3-2; j_gene: TRBJ1-1; CDR3aa: CASSQQTNIRGDTEAFF; CDR3nt: TGTGCCAGCAGCCAACAAACCAATATCAGGGGAGACACTGAAGCTTTCTTT
abundance: -; d_gene: TRBD1; v_gene: TRBV15; j_gene: TRBJ1-3; CDR3aa: CATGDRGISGNTIYF; CDR3nt: TGTGCCACCGGGGACAGAGGAATCTCTGGAAACACCATATATTTT
abundance: -; d_gene: TRBD1; v_gene: TRBV7-8; j_gene: TRBJ2-7; CDR3aa: CASSLATGLGNEQYF; CDR3nt: TGTGCCAGCAGCTTAGCGACAGGGCTCGGTAACGAGCAGTACTTC
abundance: -; d_gene: -; v_gene: TRBV29-1; j_gene: TRBJ1-6; CDR3aa: CSVSEDRISPLHF; CDR3nt: TGCAGCGTTAGTGAGGACAGAATTTCACCCCTCCACTTT
abundance: -; d_gene: -; v_gene: TRBV7-7; j_gene: TRBJ1-5; CDR3aa: CASSSEGNSCVVASNQPQHF; CDR3nt: TGTGCTAGCAGCTCGGAGGGGAACAGTTGTGTGGTGGCGAGCAATCAGCCCCAGCATTTT
abundance: -; d_gene: -; v_gene: TRBV23-1; j_gene: TRBJ1-2; CDR3aa: CASSHPALQPGTPYTF; CDR3nt: TGCGCCAGCAGTCATCCGGCCCTACAACCAGGTACCCCCTACACCTTC
abundance: -; d_gene: TRBD2; v_gene: TRBV7-2; j_gene: TRBJ2-7; CDR3aa: CASSLEGLAGVNEQYF; CDR3nt: TGTGCCAGCAGCTTAGAGGGACTAGCGGGAGTGAACGAGCAGTACTTC
abundance: -; d_gene: -; v_gene: TRBV6-5; j_gene: TRBJ1-2; CDR3aa: CASHSGGGYTF; CDR3nt: TGTGCCAGCCATTCGGGTGGGGGCTACACCTTC
abundance: -; d_gene: -; v_gene: TRBV10-1; j_gene: TRBJ1-1; CDR3aa: CASSDQASNTEAFF; CDR3nt: TGCGCCAGCAGTGATCAGGCCTCGAACACTGAAGCTTTCTTT
abundance: -; d_gene: TRBD2; v_gene: TRBV6-5; j_gene: TRBJ2-7; CDR3aa: CASSYSTTSGGGVQYF; CDR3nt: TGTGCCAGCAGTTACTCAACGACTAGCGGGGGAGGAGTGCAGTACTTC